One and the same sample provided the 3 T cell receptor beta chains below, sequenced in a study of T cell clonotyping in hematopoietic cell transplantation. Repertoires were generated with immunoSEQ multiplex PCR, while TCRdb's copy carries only in-frame clones and drops some. The data contain roughly 30,000 clones, about 93% of them singletons. The source material was PBMCs, sampled 100 days after allogeneic stem cell transplant. The source of these receptors is a female patient in her fifties who had an allogeneic stem cell transplant from a related donor, so the T cells may come from the graft donor. Some clones in this sample may be carry-over from other donors' samples.

The V and J genes are TRBV6-1 and TRBJ1-2; 10 bases are a match to TRBD1. Germline assignment: CDR1 MNHNS and CDR2 SASEGT. J was trimmed by 6 bases and V by 0 bases; bases with no gene match: 7. This CDR3 has 16 residues. The CDR3 DNA follows: TGTGCCAGCAGTGAAGCCTCGACAGGGGGCCGGGATGGCTACACCTTC. Encoded protein: CASSEASTGGRDGYTF.

The chain couples TRBV2 to TRBJ2-2; TRBD1 matches 11 bases. Germline values: CDR1 SNHLY, CDR2 FYNNEI. The CDR3 covers 16 residues. V dropped 8 bases and J dropped 5; count of bases not matched to a gene: 10. Here the CDR3 reads CASWGQGQGGTGELFF. DNA for the CDR3: TGTGCCAGCTGGGGCCAGGGACAGGGGGGGACCGGGGAGCTGTTTTTT.

This clone was observed a few times. The chain links TRBV6-1 to TRBJ1-6; the D gene is possibly TRBD1 (5 bases). Germline CDR1 and CDR2: MNHNS and SASEGT. V lost 6 bases and J 2 bases, leaving 11 bases between the germline ends. This CDR3 region has 15 residues. CDR3 amino acids: CASSPGRTYNSPLHF. Written as DNA, the CDR3 is TGTGCCAGCAGCCCAGGGAGGACCTATAATTCACCCCTCCACTTT.